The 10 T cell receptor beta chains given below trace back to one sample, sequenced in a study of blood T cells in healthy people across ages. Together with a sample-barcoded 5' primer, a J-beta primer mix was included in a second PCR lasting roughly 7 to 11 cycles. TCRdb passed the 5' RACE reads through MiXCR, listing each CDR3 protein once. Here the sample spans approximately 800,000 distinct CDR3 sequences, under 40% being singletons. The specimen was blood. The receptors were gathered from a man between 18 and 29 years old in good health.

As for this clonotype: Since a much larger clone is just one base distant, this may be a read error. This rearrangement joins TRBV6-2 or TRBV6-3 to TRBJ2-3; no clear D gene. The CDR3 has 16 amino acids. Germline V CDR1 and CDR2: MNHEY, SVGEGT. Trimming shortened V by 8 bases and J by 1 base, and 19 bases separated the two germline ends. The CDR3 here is CASGLKDLVGTDTQYF. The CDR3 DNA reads TGTGCCAGCGGCCTAAAAGACCTGGTGGGCACAGATACGCAGTATTTT.

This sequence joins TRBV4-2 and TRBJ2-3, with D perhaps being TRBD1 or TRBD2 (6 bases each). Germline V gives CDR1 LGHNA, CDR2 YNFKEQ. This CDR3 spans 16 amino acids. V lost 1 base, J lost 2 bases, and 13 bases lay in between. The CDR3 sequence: CASSQVGGGPTDTQYF. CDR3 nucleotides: TGTGCCAGCAGCCAAGTGGGTGGGGGGCCCACAGATACGCAGTATTTT.

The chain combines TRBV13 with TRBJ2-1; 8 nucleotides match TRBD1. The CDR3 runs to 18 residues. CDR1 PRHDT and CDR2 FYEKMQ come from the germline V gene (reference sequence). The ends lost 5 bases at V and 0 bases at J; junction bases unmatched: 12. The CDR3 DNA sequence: TGTGCCAGCAGCCAGAAATCGGACAGGGTCAGCTCCTACAATGAGCAGTTCTTC. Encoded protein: CASSQKSDRVSSYNEQFF.

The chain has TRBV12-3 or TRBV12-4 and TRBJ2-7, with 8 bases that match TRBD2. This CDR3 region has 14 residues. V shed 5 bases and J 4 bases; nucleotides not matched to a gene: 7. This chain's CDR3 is CASSKTGGGYEQYF. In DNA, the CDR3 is TGTGCCAGCAGTAAGACAGGCGGGGGGTACGAGCAGTACTTC.

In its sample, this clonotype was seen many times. As DNA, the CDR3 is TGCAGTGCTAGAGATTCTGGAGGCCGAGGGGCCTCACCCCTCCACTTT. Amino acids: CSARDSGGRGASPLHF. The genes are TRBV20-1 and TRBJ1-6; weak D call: TRBD1 (5 bases). Deletions cut 0 bases from V and 10 bases from J, with 19 bases between. Germline CDR1 DFQATT, CDR2 SNEGSKA (reference sequence). The CDR3 is 16 amino acids.

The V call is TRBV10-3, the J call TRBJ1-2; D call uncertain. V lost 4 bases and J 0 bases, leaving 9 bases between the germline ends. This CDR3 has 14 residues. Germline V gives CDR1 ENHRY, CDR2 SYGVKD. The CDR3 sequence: CAISVVGANYGYTF. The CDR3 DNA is TGTGCCATCAGTGTGGTGGGAGCTAACTATGGCTACACCTTC.

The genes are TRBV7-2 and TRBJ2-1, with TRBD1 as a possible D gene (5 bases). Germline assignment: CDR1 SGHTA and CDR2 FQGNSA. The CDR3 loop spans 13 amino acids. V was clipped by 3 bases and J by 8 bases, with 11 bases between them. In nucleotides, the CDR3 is TGTGCCAGCAGCTTGGATCTAGGGGATGAGCAGTTCTTC. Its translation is CASSLDLGDEQFF.

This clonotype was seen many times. CDR3 DNA: TGTGCCAGCAGTTACAGGGCCTCCAATCAGCCCCAGCATTTT. Its protein is CASSYRASNQPQHF. The chain employs TRBV6-2 or TRBV6-3 and TRBJ1-5, with unresolved D. This CDR3 has 14 residues. V was pared by 2 bases and J by 3 bases, with 8 bases between. CDR1 and CDR2 (germline): MNHEY, SVGEGT.

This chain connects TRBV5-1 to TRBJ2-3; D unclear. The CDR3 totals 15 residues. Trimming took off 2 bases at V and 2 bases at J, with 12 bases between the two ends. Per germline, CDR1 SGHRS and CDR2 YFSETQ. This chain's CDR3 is CASSLGGITTDTQYF. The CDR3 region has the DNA TGCGCCAGCAGCTTAGGTGGGATAACCACAGATACGCAGTATTTT.

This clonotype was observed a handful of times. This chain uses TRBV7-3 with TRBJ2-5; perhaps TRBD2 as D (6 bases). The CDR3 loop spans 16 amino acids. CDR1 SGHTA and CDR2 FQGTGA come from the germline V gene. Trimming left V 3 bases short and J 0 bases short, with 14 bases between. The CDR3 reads CASSFLGAGNQETQYF. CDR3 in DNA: TGTGCCAGCAGCTTCCTCGGGGCGGGGAACCAAGAGACCCAGTACTTC.